This T cell receptor (beta chain) comes out of a study of CD4+ T cells in melanoma. Overall study results and limits: A reported correlation linked neoantigen-specific CD4+ T cells to CD8+, macrophage and B cell function. Reportedly, melanoma neoantigen-specific CD4+ T cells showed varied differentiation states.

Assay: immunoSEQ multiplex PCR; the TCRdb copy retains only in-frame clones and omits some. The table has 9,000 to 13,000 clones, around 60% seen once. Details on this clone: Its antigen remains unknown. Other DNA sequences of this sample code for an identical CDR3.

V dropped 0 bases and J dropped 3 bases, with 16 bases sitting between them. Germline-derived CDR1 and CDR2 are SGHRS and YFSETQ. This CDR3 contains 16 residues. This clonotype was sampled from a human donor with melanoma. The sequenced material came from cells from a culture (not recorded whether cultured in vitro). The chain uses TRBV5-1 and TRBJ2-7, with D possibly being TRBD1 or TRBD2 (5 bases each). CDR3 residues: CASSLVPGPNFYEQYF. The CDR3 bases are TGCGCCAGCAGCTTGGTTCCGGGGCCGAACTTCTACGAGCAGTACTTC.